Shown below are 2 T cell receptor beta chains from a single sample sequenced in a study of cytomegalovirus exposure and HLA in healthy donors. Primers for the PCR totalled 60 Vbeta and 13 Jbeta. Sequencing was performed with immunoSEQ multiplex PCR; in TCRdb, only in-frame clones are kept and a portion is missing. The table lists about 150,000 clones, around 79% of them singletons. Source material: PBMCs. The receptors were sampled from a male donor in good health and CMV-seronegative.

The J gene is TRBJ1-5, the V gene TRBV5-6; D call uncertain. Trimming stripped 0 bases from V and 9 bases from J, with 7 bases between. CDR3 length: 12 residues. The germline CDR1 and CDR2 sequences are SGHDT and YYEEEE. The CDR3 DNA is TGTGCCAGCAGCTTGGCAACGGGGCCCCAGCATTTT. Its protein product is CASSLATGPQHF.

This chain joins TRBV7-2 and TRBJ2-5; D may be TRBD1 (6 bases). The CDR3 has 15 amino acids. Trimming took off 5 bases at V and 5 bases at J, with 18 bases between the two ends. Germline V gene data show CDR1 as SGHTA and CDR2 as FQGNSA. CDR3 residues: CASSPTGWGRETQYF. The CDR3 DNA reads as TGTGCCAGCAGCCCGACGGGTTGGGGGCGGGAGACCCAGTACTTC.